Listed here is a single TCR beta chain. Its antigen is unknown. Germline V lookup: CDR1 KGHSH, CDR2 LQKENI. V dropped 2 bases and J dropped 10 bases, with 18 bases sitting between them. The CDR3 has 16 residues. The data are from a study of cytomegalovirus exposure and HLA in healthy donors. Study-wide results and caveats: In most subjects, TCR beta sequences reportedly gave accurate predictions of HLA-A and HLA-B alleles.

PCR used 60 Vbeta primers and 13 Jbeta primers. Libraries were prepared by immunoSEQ multiplex PCR; TCRdb keeps only in-frame clonotypes and omits some of them. The table has 60,000 or so clones, approximately 71% seen once. The sequenced sample was PBMCs. The gene calls are TRBV18 and TRBJ1-6; the D is unclear. The receptor was isolated from a man in his forties in good health and CMV-seropositive. The CDR3 loop is CASSPGGSGSRSPLHF. In DNA form, the CDR3 reads TGTGCCAGCTCACCAGGTGGGTCGGGTTCACGGTCACCCCTCCACTTT.